This TCR beta chain originates from a study of technical replicates of blood from several donors. CDR1 is SNHLY, CDR2 FYNNEI, per germline. V gave up 4 bases and J gave up 0 bases, with 12 bases separating them. The CDR3 length is 16 residues. Assay used: immunoSEQ multiplex PCR; TCRdb lists only in-frame clones, some missing. The table shows about 60,000 clones, with approximately 86% occurring only once. What was sequenced was PBMCs. The origin of this receptor is a human donor in good health. Some clones in this sample may be carry-over from other donors' samples. The chain is built from TRBV2 and TRBJ2-2, with D hard to call. CDR3 in DNA: TGTGCCAGCAGTGTGTCTGCGCCACCGAACACCGGGGAGCTGTTTTTT. As protein: CASSVSAPPNTGELFF.